This T cell receptor (beta chain) was captured by sequencing in a study of blood T cell repertoires in COVID-19. Study-wide background: Samples of COVID-19 (acute and convalescent) were obtained from the United States, Italy and Spain. The analysed material was cDNA or gDNA that came from T cells, B-cell-depleted T cells, or PBMCs.

The Seattle site enrolled patients during active infection and followed them longitudinally. Looked up from germline, CDR1 is LGHNT and CDR2 is FRNRAP. V shed 5 bases and J 4 bases; nucleotides not matched to a gene: 13. This CDR3 is 17 amino acids long. How the authors handled the data: Amplification of reference gene primers was used by the study to estimate nucleated cell counts. TCRdb's copy holds only in-frame clones and misses some; the assay was immunoSEQ multiplex PCR. V and J calls and clone size are those listed in that table; D and trimming were worked out from the DNA. The sample records just under 350,000 clones, about nine tenths being singletons.

The TCR sequence derives from a woman in her fifties or sixties with COVID-19, enrolled during active disease. Sequenced input: peripheral blood. The genes are TRBV12-5 and TRBJ2-1; 8 bases fit TRBD1. This CDR3 is CASGPTGQGPLYNEQFF. In nucleotides, the CDR3 is TGTGCTAGTGGTCCAACTGGACAGGGACCCTTATACAATGAGCAGTTCTTC.